This TCR beta chain originates from a study of cytomegalovirus exposure and HLA in healthy donors. This CDR3 comprises 14 residues. Germline CDR1 is SNHLY and CDR2 is FYNNEI. The V end lost 6 bases, the J end lost 0 bases, and 11 bases lay between the germline ends. The primer mix had 60 Vbeta and 13 Jbeta primers. The data were produced by immunoSEQ multiplex PCR, yet TCRdb's version contains in-frame clones alone and is incomplete. The sample gives around 230,000 clones, approximately 84% of which show up once; 0.2% to 0.25% is in the top ten. The chain links TRBV2 to TRBJ2-5; D gene uncertain. This TCR was recovered from a girl aged 2-10 years in good health and CMV-seronegative. The sample consisted of PBMCs. CDR3 region: CASRKPLYQETQYF. In DNA form, the CDR3 reads TGTGCCAGCAGGAAGCCGTTGTACCAAGAGACCCAGTACTTC.